These 17 T cell receptor beta chains originate from one sample sequenced in a study of kidney transplant recipient with SARS-CoV-2 infection. TCRdb redid the calling of the reads with MiXCR, one entry per CDR3 protein. The table includes 200,000 to 300,000 distinct CDR3 sequences, under 30% detected once. The sequencing here drew on a blood sample, taken at baseline and on day 111 from a kidney transplant recipient. These receptors all come from a male patient aged 25-45 years who had COVID-19 and was a kidney transplant recipient. Some T cells may be the graft donor's.

As concerns this clonotype: This sequence may be a read error, since a much larger clone differs from it by one base. The CDR3 DNA reads TGTGCCAGTAGTCATGTTGCGACAAATCGAAAGGCCTATGGCTACACCTTC. It specifies CASSHVATNRKAYGYTF. The V and J genes are TRBV19 and TRBJ1-2, with D unclear. CDR1 is LNHDA, CDR2 SQIVND, per germline (reference sequence). The CDR3 spans 17 residues. The ends were cut back, 5 bases at V and 4 bases at J, with 23 bases in the middle.

This clonotype was detected many times. This chain connects TRBV10-3 to TRBJ2-7; tentatively, D is TRBD1 or TRBD2 (6 bases each). Trimming cost V 3 bases and J 4 bases, with 16 bases left between them. The CDR3 is 15 amino acids. The germline CDR1 and CDR2 sequences are ENHRY and SYGVKD. CDR3 sequence: CAISDRGQGNYEQYF. DNA for the CDR3: TGTGCCATCAGTGACCGGGGGCAGGGGAATTACGAGCAGTACTTC.

Of note for this clonotype: A much larger clone sits a single nucleotide away, making a read error possible. J is TRBJ1-1 and V is TRBV6-5; no clear D. Germline CDR1 and CDR2: MNHEY and SVGAGI. This CDR3 comprises 10 residues. The CDR3 nucleotides read TGTGTCAGTATAATGACTGAAGCTTTCTTT. Translated, it gives CVSIMTEAFF.

Comment on this clonotype: Just one base apart from a much larger clone, this may be a read error. The V and J genes are TRBV5-6 and TRBJ2-7; 8 nucleotides align to TRBD2. Germline values: CDR1 SGHDT, CDR2 YYEEEE. V shed 8 bases and J 0 bases; nucleotides not matched to a gene: 7. The CDR3 totals 14 residues. The CDR3 here is CARSYSGTSYEQYF. CDR3 in DNA: TGTGCCAGAAGTTATAGCGGGACCTCCTACGAGCAGTACTTC.

This clonotype was counted once. A clone one base away is much larger, so this may be a read error. This chain links TRBV24-1 with TRBJ2-7; D remains ambiguous. The DNA end lines up better with TRBJ1-2; the J call may be wrong. CDR1 and CDR2 from the germline V gene are KGHDR and SFDVKD. This CDR3 region has 17 residues. Here the CDR3 reads CATSQTCSTRKAYGYTF. Here the CDR3 DNA reads TGTGCCACCAGTCAAACTTGTAGTACCAGAAAGGCCTATGGCTACACCTTC.

The table lists this clonotype with a count of one. This may be a read error: a much more frequent sequence differs by one nucleotide. This sequence joins TRBV11-1 and TRBJ2-7; 8 bases map to TRBD2. CDR3 length equals 15 residues. The germline gives CDR1 SGHAT, CDR2 FQDESV (reference sequence). For the CDR3, the DNA is TGTGCCAGCAGCTTAGAGGGTAGCGGGACCTACGAGCGGTACTTC. The encoded protein is CASSLEGSGTYERYF.

Concerning this clonotype: At one of its ends the junction is not consistent with the germline gene, which may arise from a read error. The rearrangement uses TRBV5-1 and TRBJ2-7; the match to TRBD2 covers 14 bases. CDR3 size: 16 residues. CDR1 SGHRS and CDR2 YFSETQ come from the germline V gene. The CDR3 DNA reads as TGCGCCAGCAGCTACGAAGGGACTAGCGGGAGATACGAGAAGTACTTC. This translates into CASSYEGTSGRYEKYF.

The chain is built from TRBV20-1 and TRBJ1-6; 7 bases fit TRBD1. Trimming took 1 base from V and 5 from J; bases not matched to a gene: 11. CDR1 DFQATT and CDR2 SNEGSKA come from the germline V gene (reference sequence). This CDR3 spans 17 amino acids. The DNA of the CDR3 is TGCAGTGCTAGAGGTCTGACTTCCGGGACAGATAATTCACCCCTCCACTTT. Translating it yields CSARGLTSGTDNSPLHF.

This clonotype has only one observation. Since a much larger clone is just one base distant, this may be a read error. V and J are TRBV19 and TRBJ2-5; D perhaps matches TRBD1 (6 bases). Between the trimmed V and J ends, which lost 4 bases and 2 bases, there was a span of 8 bases. Germline lookup yields CDR1 LNHDA and CDR2 SQIVND (reference sequence). This CDR3 has 13 amino acids. In DNA, the CDR3 is TGTGCCAGTAGTAACGGACAGCAAGAGACCCAGTACTTC. It translates to CASSNGQQETQYF.

Ten or more counts support this clonotype. The chain links TRBV5-5 to TRBJ1-2; D is undetermined. Germline V gives CDR1 SGHKS, CDR2 YYEKEE (reference sequence). CDR3 length equals 16 residues. V was shortened by 7 bases and J by 4 bases, with 23 bases between the two germline ends. DNA for the CDR3: TGTGCCAGCGTGGGGTTTGTCTCGCGAAAGACCTATGGCTACACCTTC. Its protein product is CASVGFVSRKTYGYTF.

This clonotype appeared many times. The rearrangement joins TRBV6-4 to TRBJ1-2; unclear D gene. Germline values: CDR1 MRHNA, CDR2 SNTAGT. The CDR3 totals 17 residues. Trimming removed 5 bases from V and 4 bases from J, with 23 bases in between. The CDR3 spells CASSCVSSHGKTYGYTF. For the CDR3, the DNA is TGTGCCAGCAGTTGTGTATCCTCACACGGAAAGACCTATGGCTACACCTTC.

This clonotype was counted ten times or more. This rearrangement joins TRBV15 to TRBJ1-4, with unresolved D. The CDR3 runs 13 residues. V lost 1 base and J 8 bases, leaving 8 bases between the germline ends. From germline, CDR1 is LNHNV and CDR2 YYDKDF (reference sequence). The CDR3, as DNA: TGTGCCACCAGCAGAGTGGCGGGGGAAAAACTGTTTTTT. It translates to CATSRVAGEKLFF.

Note on this clonotype: Just one base apart from a much larger clone, this may be a read error. The genes are TRBV5-4 and TRBJ2-1; 10 nucleotides match TRBD2. Trimming took 4 bases from V and 5 from J; bases not matched to a gene: 12. Per the germline V gene, CDR1 is SGHNT and CDR2 is YYREEE (reference sequence). There are 17 residues in the CDR3. CDR3 bases: TGTGCCAGCAGCATCGACCCGGGACTAGCGTCCCACAATGAGCAGTTCTTC. Its translation: CASSIDPGLASHNEQFF.

This clonotype has ten or more counts. DNA of the CDR3: TGTGCCAGCAGCCCCGAGGAGGGATACTATGGCTACACCTTC. Translation gives CASSPEEGYYGYTF. V is TRBV12-3 or TRBV12-4 and J is TRBJ1-2; no firm D call. V was pared by 6 bases and J by 3 bases, with 14 bases between. CDR3 length: 14 amino acids.

In its sample, this clonotype was seen many times. The chain carries TRBV20-1 and TRBJ2-7; 13 bases fit TRBD2. The CDR3 is 15 amino acids. With 3 bases clipped from V and 5 bases from J, the junction kept 7 bases outside the gene matches. From germline, CDR1 is DFQATT and CDR2 SNEGSKA (reference sequence). The CDR3 DNA reads TGCAGTGCTAGCGGACTAGCGGGAGCAACCCACGAGCAGTACTTC. It translates to CSASGLAGATHEQYF.

The count of this clonotype is one. This may be a read error: a much more frequent sequence differs by one nucleotide. The CDR3 loop is CASSPRVAYQETQHF. The CDR3 DNA reads TGTGCCAGCAGCCCCAGGGTAGCGTACCAAGAGACCCAGCACTTC. The gene calls are TRBV3-2 and TRBJ2-5; TRBD1 is the table's D call and was not checked against the DNA. TRBV3-2 is labeled a pseudogene. The CDR3 has 15 amino acids.

The CDR3 region is CASSVLSGGNDEQFF. DNA for the CDR3: TGTGCCAGCAGCGTACTTAGCGGGGGGAACGATGAGCAGTTCTTC. The V gene is TRBV9, the J gene TRBJ2-1; 10 bases match TRBD2. The V segment lost 1 base and the J segment 8 bases; nucleotides outside the gene matches: 6. CDR3 size: 15 residues. Germline CDR1 and CDR2: SGDLS and YYNGEE.